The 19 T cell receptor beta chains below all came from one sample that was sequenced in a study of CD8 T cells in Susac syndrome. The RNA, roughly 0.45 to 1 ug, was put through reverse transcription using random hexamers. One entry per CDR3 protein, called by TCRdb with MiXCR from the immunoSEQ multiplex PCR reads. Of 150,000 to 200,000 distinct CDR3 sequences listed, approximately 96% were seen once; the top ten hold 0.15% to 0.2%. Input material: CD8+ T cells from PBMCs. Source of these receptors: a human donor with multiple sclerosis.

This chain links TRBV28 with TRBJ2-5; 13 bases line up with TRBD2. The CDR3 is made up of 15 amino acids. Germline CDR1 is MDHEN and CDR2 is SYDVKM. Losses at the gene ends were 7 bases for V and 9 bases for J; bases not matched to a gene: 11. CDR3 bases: TGTGCCAGCACCATCGGGACTAGCGGGAAATTTGCCCAGTACTTC. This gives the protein CASTIGTSGKFAQYF.

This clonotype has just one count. The CDR3 DNA sequence: TGTGCCAGCAGCTTAGCCCTCCGGGACAGGGTTAATTCACCCCTCCACTTT. Residues: CASSLALRDRVNSPLHF. The V gene is TRBV13, the J gene TRBJ1-6; 9 nucleotides line up with TRBD1. Per the germline V gene, CDR1 is PRHDT and CDR2 is FYEKMQ (reference sequence). The CDR3 contains 17 residues. The V and J ends lost 1 base and 6 bases, in that order; junction bases with no gene match: 7. Together with reference TRBV13 and TRBJ1-6, the CDR3 gives the full variable domain: AAGVIQSPRHLIKEKRETATLKCYPIPRHDTVYWYQQGPGQDPQFLISFYEKMQSDKGSIPDRFSAQQFSDYHSELNMSSLELGDSALYFCASSLALRDRVNSPLHFGNGTRLTVT.

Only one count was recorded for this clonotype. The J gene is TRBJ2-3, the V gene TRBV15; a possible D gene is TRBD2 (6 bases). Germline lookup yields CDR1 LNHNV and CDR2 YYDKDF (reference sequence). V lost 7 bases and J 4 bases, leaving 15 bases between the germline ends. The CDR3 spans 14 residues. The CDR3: CATMDGGEADTQYF. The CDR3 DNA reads TGTGCCACCATGGACGGCGGGGAGGCAGATACGCAGTATTTT.

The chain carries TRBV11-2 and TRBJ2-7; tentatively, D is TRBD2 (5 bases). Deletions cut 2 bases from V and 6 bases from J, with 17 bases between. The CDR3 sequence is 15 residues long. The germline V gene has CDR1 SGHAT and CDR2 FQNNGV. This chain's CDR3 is CASSLSPSGLTEQYF. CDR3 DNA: TGTGCCAGCAGCTTATCCCCTTCTGGACTTACCGAGCAGTACTTC.

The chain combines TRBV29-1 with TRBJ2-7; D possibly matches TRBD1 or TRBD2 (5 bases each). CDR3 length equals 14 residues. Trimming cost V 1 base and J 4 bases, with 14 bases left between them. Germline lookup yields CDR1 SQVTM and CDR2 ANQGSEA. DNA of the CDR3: TGCAGCGTTGAAGTGGGGGACCAAACTTACGAGCAGTACTTC. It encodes CSVEVGDQTYEQYF.

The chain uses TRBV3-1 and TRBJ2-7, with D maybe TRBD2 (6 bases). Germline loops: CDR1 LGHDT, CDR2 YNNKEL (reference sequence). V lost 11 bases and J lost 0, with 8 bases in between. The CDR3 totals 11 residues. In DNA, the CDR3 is TGTGCCGCGGGGAACTCCTACGAGCAGTACTTC. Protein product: CAAGNSYEQYF.

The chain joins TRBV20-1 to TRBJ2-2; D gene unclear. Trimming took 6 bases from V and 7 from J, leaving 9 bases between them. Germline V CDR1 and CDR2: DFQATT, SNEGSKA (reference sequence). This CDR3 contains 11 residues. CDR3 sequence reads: CSATWGGELFF. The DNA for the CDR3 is TGCAGTGCCACATGGGGCGGGGAGCTGTTTTTT.

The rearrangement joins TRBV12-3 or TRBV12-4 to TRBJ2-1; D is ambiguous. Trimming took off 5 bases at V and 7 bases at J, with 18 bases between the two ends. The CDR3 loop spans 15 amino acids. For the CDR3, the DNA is TGTGCCAGCAGTCCCCAAATCCTCGTGGAGAATGAGCAGTTCTTC. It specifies CASSPQILVENEQFF.

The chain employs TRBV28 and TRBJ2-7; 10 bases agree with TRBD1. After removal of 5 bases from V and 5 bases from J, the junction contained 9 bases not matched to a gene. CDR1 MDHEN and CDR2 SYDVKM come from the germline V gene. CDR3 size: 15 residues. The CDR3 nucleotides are TGTGCCAGCAGTACCCCGGGACAGGGGTTGGACGAGCAGTACTTC. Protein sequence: CASSTPGQGLDEQYF. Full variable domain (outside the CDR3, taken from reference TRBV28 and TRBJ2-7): DVKVTQSSRYLVKRTGEKVFLECVQDMDHENMFWYRQDPGLGLRLIYFSYDVKMKEKGDIPEGYSVSREKKERFSLILESASTNQTSMYLCASSTPGQGLDEQYFGPGTRLTVT.

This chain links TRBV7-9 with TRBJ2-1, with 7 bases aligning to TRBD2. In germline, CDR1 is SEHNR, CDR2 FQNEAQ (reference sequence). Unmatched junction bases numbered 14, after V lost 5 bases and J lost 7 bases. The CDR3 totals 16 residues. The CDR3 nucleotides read TGTGCCAGCAGCCTAGGACTGGCCCTCGGGGGGAATGAGCAGTTCTTC. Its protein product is CASSLGLALGGNEQFF.

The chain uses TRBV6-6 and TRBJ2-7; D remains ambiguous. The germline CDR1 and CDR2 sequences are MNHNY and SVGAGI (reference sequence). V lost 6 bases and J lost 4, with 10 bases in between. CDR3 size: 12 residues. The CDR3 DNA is TGTGCCAGCAGGAGCGCCGCTTACGAGCAGTACTTC. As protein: CASRSAAYEQYF.

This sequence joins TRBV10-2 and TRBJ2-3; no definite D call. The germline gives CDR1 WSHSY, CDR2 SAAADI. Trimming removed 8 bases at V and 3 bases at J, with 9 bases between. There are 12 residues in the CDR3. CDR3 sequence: CASLSRTDTQYF. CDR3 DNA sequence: TGCGCCAGCCTCAGTAGAACAGATACGCAGTATTTT.

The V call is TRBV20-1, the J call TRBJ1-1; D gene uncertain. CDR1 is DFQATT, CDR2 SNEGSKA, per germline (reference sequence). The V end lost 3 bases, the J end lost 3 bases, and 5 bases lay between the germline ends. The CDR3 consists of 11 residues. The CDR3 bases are TGCAGTGCTAGCGCGGACACTGAAGCTTTCTTT. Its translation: CSASADTEAFF.

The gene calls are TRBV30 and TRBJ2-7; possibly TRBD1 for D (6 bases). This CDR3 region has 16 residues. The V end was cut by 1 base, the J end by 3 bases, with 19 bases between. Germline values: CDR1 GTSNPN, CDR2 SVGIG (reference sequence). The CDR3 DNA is TGTGCCTGGAGTGGAGAACAGGGAGAAGTCTACTACGAGCAGTACTTC. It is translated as CAWSGEQGEVYYEQYF.

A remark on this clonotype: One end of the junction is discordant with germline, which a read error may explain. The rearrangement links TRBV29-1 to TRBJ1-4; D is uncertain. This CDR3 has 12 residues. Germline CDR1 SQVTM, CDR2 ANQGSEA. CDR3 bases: TGCAGCGTTGAGGCATTCACGGGTAGGGTGTTGTTT. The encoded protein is CSVEAFTGRVLF. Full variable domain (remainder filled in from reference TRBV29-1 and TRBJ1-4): SAVISQKPSRDICQRGTSLTIQCQVDSQVTMMFWYRQQPGQSLTLIATANQGSEATYESGFVIDKFPISRPNLTFSTLTVSNMSPEDSSIYLCSVEAFTGRVLFGSGTQLSVL.

The CDR3 nucleotides are TGTGCCAGCTCACCTTCCGCAGACGATTCGGGCGAGCAGTACTTC. This gives the protein CASSPSADDSGEQYF. V gene TRBV18 combines with J gene TRBJ2-7, with D unresolved. Germline V gives CDR1 KGHSH, CDR2 LQKENI. Trimming shortened V by 3 bases and J by 6 bases, and 18 bases separated the two germline ends. This CDR3 comprises 15 residues.

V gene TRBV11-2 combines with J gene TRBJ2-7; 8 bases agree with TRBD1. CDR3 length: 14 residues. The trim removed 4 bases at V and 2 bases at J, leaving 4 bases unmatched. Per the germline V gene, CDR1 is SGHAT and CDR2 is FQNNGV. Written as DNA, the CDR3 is TGTGCCAGCAGCTCGAGACAGGGGCCCTACGAGCAGTACTTC. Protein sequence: CASSSRQGPYEQYF. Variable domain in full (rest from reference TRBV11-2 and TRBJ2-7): EAGVAQSPRYKIIEKRQSVAFWCNPISGHATLYWYQQILGQGPKLLIQFQNNGVVDDSQLPKDRFSAERLKGVDSTLKIQPAKLEDSAVYLCASSSRQGPYEQYFGPGTRLTVT.

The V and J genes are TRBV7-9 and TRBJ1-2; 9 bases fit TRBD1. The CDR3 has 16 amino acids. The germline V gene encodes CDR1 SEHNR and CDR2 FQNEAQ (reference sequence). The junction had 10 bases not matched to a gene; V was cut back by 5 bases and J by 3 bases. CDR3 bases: TGTGCCAGCAGCGACCGAGACAGGGGGTATGACTATGGCTACACCTTC. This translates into CASSDRDRGYDYGYTF.

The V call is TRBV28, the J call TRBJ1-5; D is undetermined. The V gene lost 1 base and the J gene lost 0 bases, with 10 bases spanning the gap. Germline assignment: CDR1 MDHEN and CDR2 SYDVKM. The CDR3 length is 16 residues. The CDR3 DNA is TGTGCCAGCAGTTTATTTGGCGGGCCTAGCAATCAGCCCCAGCATTTT. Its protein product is CASSLFGGPSNQPQHF.